A single sample gave rise to the 10 T cell receptor beta chains below, sequenced in a study of control samples from healthy donors and cancer patients. Clones were sequenced by immunoSEQ multiplex PCR, and TCRdb holds only the in-frame ones, with some missing. The table lists 130,000 or so clones, 90% to 95% of them singletons. The sequenced sample consisted of blood. These receptors were obtained from a man aged 35-49 years in good health.

The chain recombines TRBV18 with TRBJ1-1, with D unresolved. This CDR3 has 12 residues. The V end lost 5 bases, the J end lost 2 bases, and 6 bases lay between the germline ends. In germline, CDR1 is KGHSH, CDR2 LQKENI. CDR3 residues: CASSGVNTEAFF. CDR3 coding DNA: TGTGCCAGCTCAGGAGTTAACACTGAAGCTTTCTTT.

The V call is TRBV19, the J call TRBJ1-2; 11 positions agree with TRBD1. There are 14 residues in the CDR3. From germline, CDR1 is LNHDA and CDR2 SQIVND (reference sequence). The V gene end was trimmed by 6 bases and the J gene end by 6 bases; junction bases not matched to a gene: 6. CDR3 DNA sequence: TGTGCCAGTAGAACTGGACAGGGGGCGGATGGCTACACCTTC. It translates to CASRTGQGADGYTF. The full variable domain, completed using reference TRBV19 and TRBJ1-2, is DGGITQSPKYLFRKEGQNVTLSCEQNLNHDAMYWYRQDPGQGLRLIYYSQIVNDFQKGDIAEGYSVSREKKESFPLTVTSAQKNPTAFYLCASRTGQGADGYTFGSGTRLTVV.

This chain uses TRBV7-2 with TRBJ2-7, with TRBD2 as a possible D gene (6 bases). Germline CDR1 SGHTA, CDR2 FQGNSA. The CDR3 runs to 15 residues. V was cut by 3 bases and J by 4 bases, with 16 bases left in between. CDR3 loop: CASSFSDYEGYEQYF. CDR3 coding DNA: TGTGCCAGCAGCTTTTCGGACTACGAAGGGTACGAGCAGTACTTC.

J is TRBJ1-1 and V is TRBV6-5, with 7 bases that match TRBD1. V lost 0 bases and J lost 3; bases outside the gene matches: 4. CDR1 and CDR2 (germline): MNHEY, SVGAGI. CDR3 length: 15 residues. The CDR3 spells CASSYSGGGDTEAFF. CDR3 in DNA: TGTGCCAGCAGTTACTCAGGGGGCGGAGACACTGAAGCTTTCTTT.

The chain couples TRBV4-1 to TRBJ2-2; D not resolved. Germline V gene data show CDR1 as MGHRA and CDR2 as YSYEKL. The CDR3 spans 15 residues. V dropped 1 base and J dropped 4 bases, with 10 bases sitting between them. The CDR3 DNA sequence: TGCGCCAGCAGCCAAGTTCTCGGGTCCACCGGGGAGCTGTTTTTT. This sequence encodes CASSQVLGSTGELFF.

About this clone itself: A read error may produce the germline difference seen at one junction end. The V and J genes are TRBV13 and TRBJ2-7, with 7 nucleotides matching TRBD2. The CDR3 totals 16 residues. Germline assignment: CDR1 PRHDT and CDR2 FYEKMQ (reference sequence). The CDR3, as DNA: TGTGCCAGCAGCCTAGGACTAGTTACTTTGTTGGGGGAGCAGTACTTC. The encoded protein is CASSLGLVTLLGEQYF. Complete variable domain (other parts from reference TRBV13 and TRBJ2-7): AAGVIQSPRHLIKEKRETATLKCYPIPRHDTVYWYQQGPGQDPQFLISFYEKMQSDKGSIPDRFSAQQFSDYHSELNMSSLELGDSALYFCASSLGLVTLLGEQYFGPGTRLTVT.

The rearrangement links TRBV6-5 to TRBJ1-1, with 8 bases identical to TRBD1. V trimming: 6 bases; J trimming: 4 bases; junction bases outside the gene matches: 4. The length of the CDR3 is 13 residues. CDR1 MNHEY and CDR2 SVGAGI come from the germline V gene. The CDR3 protein is CASSDRGPTEAFF. CDR3 DNA: TGTGCCAGCAGCGACAGGGGACCCACTGAAGCTTTCTTT.

The rearrangement joins TRBV5-4 to TRBJ2-7; D not certain. This CDR3 region has 15 residues. V lost 0 bases and J 2 bases, leaving 12 bases between the germline ends. The germline CDR1 and CDR2 sequences are SGHNT and YYREEE (reference sequence). CDR3 DNA sequence: TGTGCCAGCAGCTTGGAAATACTGGGGACCTACGAGCAGTACTTC. This translates into CASSLEILGTYEQYF.

The chain couples TRBV24-1 to TRBJ1-4; 7 bases agree with TRBD1. The V gene end was trimmed by 4 bases and the J gene end by 3 bases; junction bases not matched to a gene: 1. CDR1 and CDR2 from the germline V gene are KGHDR and SFDVKD. The CDR3 has 14 amino acids. Here the CDR3 DNA reads TGTGCCACCAGTGAGACAGGGTCTAATGAAAAACTGTTTTTT. Amino acids: CATSETGSNEKLFF.

The chain employs TRBV5-6 and TRBJ2-1, with 8 bases matching TRBD2. This CDR3 spans 17 amino acids. In germline, CDR1 is SGHDT, CDR2 YYEEEE. With V trimmed by 4 bases and J by 4 bases, 13 bases remained unmatched. The CDR3 here is CASSHGRAGLEYNEQFF. The CDR3 bases are TGTGCCAGCAGCCACGGGAGGGCGGGCTTAGAGTACAATGAGCAGTTCTTC.